Included here is one TCR beta chain sequence, with context. J gave up 7 bases and V 0 bases, and 14 bases lay outside the gene matches. This CDR3 spans 19 amino acids. The germline V gene has CDR1 SQVTM and CDR2 ANQGSEA. This entry belongs to a study of T cell changes during pregnancy in multiple sclerosis. Here immunoSEQ multiplex PCR was the method, and the copy in TCRdb shows in-frame clones only, minus some. In the table there are over 50,000 clones, 70% to 90% of which are singletons. V and J are TRBV29-1 and TRBJ2-5; 16 bases map to TRBD2. Sequenced here: CD4+ T cells from peripheral blood mononuclear cells, sampled in the third trimester of pregnancy. The sequence was obtained from a female donor with multiple sclerosis, enrolled in a pregnancy study. The CDR3 region is CSVEDTGTSGGGGSGTQYF. The CDR3 nucleotides are TGCAGCGTTGAAGATACCGGGACTAGCGGGGGGGGAGGTTCAGGGACCCAGTACTTC.